The next 26 T cell receptor beta chains were all read from a single sample in a study of CD8 T cells in ankylosing spondylitis. TCRdb ran MiXCR on the 5' RACE reads and lists one entry per CDR3 protein. Seen here are around 340,000 distinct CDR3 sequences, 20% observed once, and the top ten hold under 15%. Input material: blood, either unsorted or a sorted T cell fraction (not recorded which). Source of these receptors: a male donor with ankylosing spondylitis or in good health (not recorded which).

CDR3 DNA sequence: TGTGCCAGCAGCCCAACATCGCCCAATACGCAGTATTTT. This encodes CASSPTSPNTQYF. The rearrangement links TRBV12-3 or TRBV12-4 to TRBJ2-3; D ambiguous. Deletions cut 6 bases from V and 7 bases from J, with 14 bases between. CDR3 length equals 13 residues.

This clonotype was picked up a small number of times. The J gene is TRBJ2-7, the V gene TRBV7-8; tentatively, D is TRBD2 (6 bases). This CDR3 comprises 15 residues. The germline V gene has CDR1 SGHVS and CDR2 FQNEAQ. V was shortened by 5 bases and J by 7 bases, with 21 bases between the two germline ends. CDR3 residues: CASSEQATSWREQYF. CDR3 bases: TGTGCCAGCAGCGAGCAAGCTACTAGCTGGCGTGAGCAGTACTTC.

V gene TRBV5-1 combines with J gene TRBJ2-5; D perhaps matches TRBD1 (5 bases). CDR3 size: 15 residues. Trimming cost V 2 bases and J 0 bases, with 11 bases left between them. Per the germline V gene, CDR1 is SGHRS and CDR2 is YFSETQ. The CDR3 nucleotides are TGCGCCAGCAGCTTAAACAGGCGGTACCAAGAGACCCAGTACTTC. Encoded protein: CASSLNRRYQETQYF.

This chain links TRBV29-1 with TRBJ2-3; 7 positions match TRBD1. This CDR3 spans 15 amino acids. Trimming removed 3 bases from V and 6 bases from J; junction bases left unmatched: 12. The germline V gene has CDR1 SQVTM and CDR2 ANQGSEA. The CDR3 here is CSVEGTERRRDTQYF. DNA of the CDR3: TGCAGCGTTGAGGGGACAGAGCGCCGTCGGGATACGCAGTATTTT.

This chain uses TRBV12-3 or TRBV12-4 with TRBJ2-7, with D possibly TRBD1 on 6 matching bases. Trimming took off 7 bases at V and 3 bases at J, with 25 bases between the two ends. The CDR3 totals 17 residues. The CDR3 DNA is TGTGCCAGCACCCCCCCCTCCCAGGGGCGAAAGGGCTACGAGCAGTACTTC. Protein: CASTPPSQGRKGYEQYF.

The chain recombines TRBV5-5 with TRBJ2-7; no clear D gene. V was pared by 5 bases and J by 7 bases, with 25 bases between. The V gene's germline CDR1 is SGHKS and CDR2 YYEKEE (reference sequence). CDR3 length: 16 amino acids. The chain's CDR3 is CASRYGPDANPGEQYF. As DNA, the CDR3 is TGTGCCAGCAGATACGGCCCGGACGCAAACCCCGGGGAGCAGTACTTC.

This chain joins TRBV6-4 and TRBJ2-5, with 8 bases matching TRBD2. The V gene end was trimmed by 4 bases and the J gene end by 7 bases; junction bases not matched to a gene: 8. CDR1 MRHNA and CDR2 SNTAGT come from the germline V gene. This CDR3 spans 14 amino acids. The CDR3 region has the DNA TGTGCCAGCAGTGCCCCAGCGGGGGTGGGGACCCAGTACTTC. Amino acid sequence: CASSAPAGVGTQYF.

This clonotype was detected many times. This sequence joins TRBV12-3 or TRBV12-4 and TRBJ2-5; no firm D call. The ends were cut back, 3 bases at V and 5 bases at J, with 7 bases in the middle. The CDR3 length is 12 residues. The CDR3 protein is CASSLGVETQYF. The CDR3 bases are TGTGCCAGCAGTTTGGGTGTGGAGACCCAGTACTTC.

This clonotype was seen ten or more times. The rearrangement joins TRBV6-5 to TRBJ1-5, with D possibly matching TRBD1 (5 bases). Between the trimmed V and J ends, which lost 1 base and 5 bases, there was a span of 12 bases. The CDR3 has 15 residues. Germline loops: CDR1 MNHEY, CDR2 SVGAGI. The CDR3 loop is CASSYLRGVDQPQHF. The CDR3 DNA reads as TGTGCCAGCAGTTACTTACGGGGGGTTGATCAGCCCCAGCATTTT.

This clonotype came up a few times. The chain carries TRBV27 and TRBJ2-1, with D possibly matching TRBD1 (5 bases). The CDR3 runs to 14 residues. The V gene's germline CDR1 is MNHEY and CDR2 SMNVEV (reference sequence). The V end was cut by 3 bases, the J end by 11 bases, with 17 bases between. The CDR3 DNA follows: TGTGCCAGCAGTTTCGGCCCCGAGACAGTTCAGCAGTTCTTC. It yields the protein CASSFGPETVQQFF.

This clonotype was observed a few times. This chain links TRBV9 with TRBJ1-1; TRBD1 aligns across 7 bases. After removal of 0 bases from V and 4 bases from J, the junction contained 9 bases not matched to a gene. Per the germline V gene, CDR1 is SGDLS and CDR2 is YYNGEE. This CDR3 contains 16 residues. CDR3 residues: CASSVEVGRGLTEAFF. In nucleotides, the CDR3 is TGTGCCAGCAGCGTAGAGGTGGGAAGGGGGCTCACTGAAGCTTTCTTT.

The V and J genes are TRBV20-1 and TRBJ1-1, with 9 bases fitting TRBD1. The J segment lost 0 bases and the V segment lost 5 bases, leaving 19 bases of the junction unmatched. There are 19 residues in the CDR3. Germline V gene lookup returns CDR1 DFQATT and CDR2 SNEGSKA (reference sequence). The CDR3 bases are TGCAGTGCTTCTCCGGGACAGGGTGTCGTCGGCGTGCTGAACACTGAAGCTTTCTTT. This gives the protein CSASPGQGVVGVLNTEAFF.

This clonotype occurred a few times. CDR3 coding DNA: TGCAGCGTCCCTTGGGGGAACGAGCAGTACTTC. This sequence encodes CSVPWGNEQYF. This rearrangement joins TRBV29-1 to TRBJ2-7; D may match TRBD1 or TRBD2 (5 bases each). The germline V gene encodes CDR1 SQVTM and CDR2 ANQGSEA. This CDR3 spans 11 amino acids. Trimming cost V 6 bases and J 5 bases, with 11 bases left between them.

This CDR3 is CASSPEPRQIPYNEQFF. The CDR3 nucleotides read TGTGCCAGCAGTCCGGAACCTAGACAGATTCCCTACAATGAGCAGTTCTTC. This rearrangement joins TRBV6-1 to TRBJ2-1; tentatively, D is TRBD1 (5 bases). V was cut by 5 bases and J by 2 bases, with 19 bases left in between. Germline CDR1 is MNHNS and CDR2 is SASEGT. The CDR3 is 17 amino acids.

The chain joins TRBV19 to TRBJ1-5; D gene uncertain. Germline V gene sequence: CDR1 LNHDA, CDR2 SQIVND (reference sequence). This CDR3 spans 18 amino acids. Trimming cost V 1 base and J 6 bases, with 22 bases left between them. In DNA form, the CDR3 reads TGTGCCAGTAGTATAGTGGGCGGTGGCACCCTGGAGACTCAGCCCCAGCATTTT. Translation gives CASSIVGGGTLETQPQHF.

V usage is TRBV18 and J usage is TRBJ2-3; no clear D gene. Per germline, CDR1 KGHSH and CDR2 LQKENI. Trimming took 3 bases from V and 2 from J, leaving 9 bases between them. This CDR3 comprises 14 residues. CDR3 in amino acids: CASSPGQNTDTQYF. CDR3 DNA sequence: TGTGCCAGCTCACCTGGTCAGAACACAGATACGCAGTATTTT.

This clonotype was picked up a small number of times. The chain has TRBV12-3 or TRBV12-4 and TRBJ1-2; D may be TRBD1 (5 bases). V was trimmed by 4 bases and J by 4 bases, leaving 19 bases between them. CDR3 size: 16 residues. CDR3 nucleotide sequence: TGTGCCAGCAGTTCGGGGGTAAGGGTTGTTCGCTATGGCTACACCTTC. Protein product: CASSSGVRVVRYGYTF.

The table lists this clonotype with many counts. The chain recombines TRBV20-1 with TRBJ1-1; weak D call: TRBD1 (5 bases). The CDR3 covers 14 residues. The V and J ends lost 6 bases and 7 bases respectively, with 21 bases between them. Germline V gene data show CDR1 as DFQATT and CDR2 as SNEGSKA (reference sequence). The CDR3, as DNA: TGCAGTGCCAGGGCGGGCAGGGAGTTGGTTGAAGCTTTCTTT. It encodes CSARAGRELVEAFF.

Only a few counts were recorded for this clonotype. CDR3 sequence reads: CASTSTSEAFF. For the CDR3, the DNA is TGTGCCAGCACCTCGACATCTGAAGCTTTCTTT. The chain is built from TRBV12-3 or TRBV12-4 and TRBJ1-1, with D uncertain. This CDR3 is built from 11 residues. Trimming stripped 7 bases from V and 6 bases from J, with 9 bases between.

This clonotype has only a few counts. The chain has TRBV20-1 and TRBJ1-2; TRBD1 is a possible D gene (5 bases). CDR1 and CDR2 (germline): DFQATT, SNEGSKA (reference sequence). Trimming took off 6 bases at V and 1 base at J, with 18 bases between the two ends. This CDR3 has 15 residues. The CDR3 protein is CSATWAREYNYGYTF. In DNA, the CDR3 is TGCAGTGCAACTTGGGCCAGGGAATATAACTATGGCTACACCTTC.

V and J are TRBV6-1 and TRBJ2-7; D might be TRBD1 (6 bases). The CDR3 sequence is 16 residues long. The V gene's germline CDR1 is MNHNS and CDR2 SASEGT. With 4 bases removed from V and 0 bases from J, the gap between germline ends came to 16 bases. The CDR3 DNA sequence: TGTGCCAGCAGTGCCGGACAGTCAAGGAGCTCCTACGAGCAGTACTTC. This gives the protein CASSAGQSRSSYEQYF.

The V gene is TRBV12-3 or TRBV12-4, the J gene TRBJ2-5; 8 nucleotides match TRBD1. This CDR3 has 17 amino acids. V dropped 5 bases and J dropped 4; count of bases not matched to a gene: 15. The CDR3 DNA follows: TGTGCCAGCAGTCAGACCCTTCAGGGGGCGCAGGGAGAGACCCAGTACTTC. It translates to CASSQTLQGAQGETQYF.

This clonotype has at least ten counts. The chain joins TRBV7-3 to TRBJ2-3; D not resolved. The germline V gene encodes CDR1 SGHTA and CDR2 FQGTGA. The CDR3 runs to 13 residues. Trimming cost V 4 bases and J 4 bases, with 9 bases left between them. The CDR3 here is CASSSRPADTQYF. CDR3 DNA sequence: TGTGCCAGCAGCTCTCGTCCCGCAGATACGCAGTATTTT.

This clonotype was counted a few times. The V and J genes are TRBV11-2 and TRBJ2-3; 12 bases are shared with TRBD2. The germline CDR1 and CDR2 sequences are SGHAT and FQNNGV. The CDR3 covers 15 residues. J was trimmed by 7 bases and V by 7 bases; bases with no gene match: 9. The CDR3 sequence is CASTVTSGGLYTQYF. In DNA, the CDR3 is TGTGCCAGCACCGTAACTAGCGGGGGGTTGTATACGCAGTATTTT.

This sequence joins TRBV29-1 and TRBJ2-2; 8 positions agree with TRBD1. The CDR3 has 13 amino acids. Germline assignment: CDR1 SQVTM and CDR2 ANQGSEA. The CDR3 region is CYCTGTGIGELFF. The CDR3 nucleotides are TGCTATTGTACCGGGACAGGAATCGGGGAGCTGTTTTTT.

The V and J genes are TRBV6-5 and TRBJ2-7; D might be TRBD1 or TRBD2, each matching 6 bases. This CDR3 is built from 12 residues. CDR1 is MNHEY, CDR2 SVGAGI, per germline. Trimming removed 6 bases from V and 7 bases from J, with 13 bases in between. CDR3 DNA: TGTGCCAGCAGCCTCCTAGGGGGGGAGCAGTACTTC. Amino acid sequence: CASSLLGGEQYF.